Here is one T cell receptor (beta chain) with its context. The CDR3 loop spans 12 amino acids. The germline V gene encodes CDR1 GTSNPN and CDR2 SVGIG (reference sequence). The V and J ends lost 8 bases and 6 bases respectively, with 16 bases between them. This sample is drawn from a study of sequential checkpoint blockade in melanoma. At the level of the study: Randomization was 1:1 between first-line nivolumab→ipilimumab and ipilimumab→nivolumab.

The repertoire was sequenced with immunoSEQ multiplex PCR; TCRdb's copy has only in-frame clones and lacks some. The data contain some 13,000 clones, approximately 72% of them singletons. This sample's treatment: randomized to nivolumab then ipilimumab (arm A) or the reverse (arm B). Live CD3+CD8+ CD19− CD56− cells were sorted from PBMCs. This clonotype was obtained from a human donor with melanoma. Sample: CD8+ T cells sorted from blood (inferred from file names), taken from a patient given nivolumab and ipilimumab in sequence. This sequence joins TRBV30 and TRBJ1-2; D may be TRBD1 (5 bases). CDR3 sequence (DNA): TGTGCCGCGGGGGGGAGGTCGAATGGCTACACCTTC. It encodes CAAGGRSNGYTF.